The present T cell receptor (beta chain) was sequenced within a study of T cell repertoires in cytomegalovirus infection. At the level of the study: Use of recently identified HLA-C-restricted and well-studied HLA-B-restricted CMV epitopes was part of the study. It was the public TCR beta signatures that indicated both CMV infection and matching HLA type. The study, taken as a whole, reports: Ex vivo responses were dominated by HLA-C-restricted CMV-specific TCR beta clonotypes.

MiXCR was run by TCRdb on the reads, yielding one entry per CDR3 protein. The table has 700,000 to 900,000 distinct CDR3 sequences, just under 30% seen once; the top ten hold roughly 14%. CDR3 length equals 15 residues. V gave up 4 bases and J gave up 4 bases, with 16 bases separating them. Germline CDR1 reads MNHEY; CDR2 reads SMNVEV (reference sequence). Regarding this clonotype: The antigen is unknown.

The chain recombines TRBV27 with TRBJ2-5; D tentatively reads TRBD1 or TRBD2 (7 bases each). The starting material was cultured CD8+ T cells from PBMCs, obtained from culture after CMV antigen stimulation. This clonotype was sampled from a human donor in good health (CMV status not recorded). Some clones in this sample may be carry-over from other donors' samples. The CDR3 region is CASSSSPRGGETQYF. CDR3 bases: TGTGCCAGCAGTTCCTCGCCCAGGGGGGGAGAGACCCAGTACTTC.